The count of the clone carrying this T cell receptor beta chain is one. Its cognate antigen is unknown. Trimming took off 6 bases at V and 0 bases at J, with 12 bases between the two ends. CDR1 is KGHSH, CDR2 LQKENI, per germline. CDR3 length: 15 residues. The data are from a study of T cell responses to AZD1222 COVID-19 vaccine. Study findings and constraints: Donors, mostly white British, included more females; clonal diversity was possibly underestimated. Spike was spanned by vaccine-associated CD4 TCRs, with dominance at 160-218 and 743-854.

Assay used: immunoSEQ multiplex PCR; TCRdb lists only in-frame clones, some missing. The repertoire consists of tens of thousands of clones, with around 93% occurring once and the leading ten covering about 30%. This TCR was recovered from an adult who received the AZD1222 COVID-19 vaccine. J is TRBJ1-3 and V is TRBV18; D gene uncertain. This material consisted of peripheral blood, taken 28 days after the second AZD1222 dose. CDR3 sequence: CASSPAVTSGNTIYF. The CDR3 nucleotides are TGTGCCAGCTCGCCGGCGGTCACCTCTGGAAACACCATATATTTT.